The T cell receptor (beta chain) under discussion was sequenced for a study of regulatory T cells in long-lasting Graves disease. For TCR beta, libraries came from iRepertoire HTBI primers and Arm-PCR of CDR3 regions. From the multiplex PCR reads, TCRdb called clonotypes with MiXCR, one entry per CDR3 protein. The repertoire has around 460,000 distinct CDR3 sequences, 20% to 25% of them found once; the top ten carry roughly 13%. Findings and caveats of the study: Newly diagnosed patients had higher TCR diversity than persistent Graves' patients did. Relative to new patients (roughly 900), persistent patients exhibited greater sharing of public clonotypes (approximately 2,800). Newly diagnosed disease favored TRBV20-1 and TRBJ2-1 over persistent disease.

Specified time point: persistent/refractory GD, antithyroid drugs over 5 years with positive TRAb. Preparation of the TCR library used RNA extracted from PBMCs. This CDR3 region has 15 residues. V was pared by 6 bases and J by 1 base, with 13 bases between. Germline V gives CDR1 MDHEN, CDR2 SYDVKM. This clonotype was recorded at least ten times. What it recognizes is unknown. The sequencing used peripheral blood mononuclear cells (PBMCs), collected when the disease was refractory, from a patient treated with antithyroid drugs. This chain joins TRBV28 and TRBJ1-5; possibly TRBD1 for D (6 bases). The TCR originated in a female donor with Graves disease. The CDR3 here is CASSPRTASNQPQHF. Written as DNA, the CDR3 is TGTGCCAGCAGCCCCCGGACAGCCAGCAATCAGCCCCAGCATTTT.